Below, one T cell receptor (beta chain) is given with its context. Antigen: not known. The data belong to a study of T cells in Graves' hyperthyroidism and ophthalmopathy. Notes on the study in general: Blood held most thyroid clonotypes expanded above 0.001 frequency.

The CDR3 loop spans 13 amino acids. The germline V and J ends were trimmed by 2 bases and 6 bases, with 11 bases remaining between them. Germline assignment: CDR1 SGHNT and CDR2 YENEEA. RNA transcripts provided the source from which TCR beta CDR3 regions were amplified. HTBI primers were the set used in a first-round RT-PCR of the TCR CDR3. TCRdb called the multiplex PCR reads again in MiXCR, with one record for every CDR3 protein. The sample records 600,000 to 650,000 distinct CDR3 sequences, less than 25% being singletons. This sequence joins TRBV11-3 and TRBJ2-7, with a tentative D call TRBD2 (5 bases). The receptor was isolated from a young man with Graves' ophthalmopathy. Input material: blood. The DNA of the CDR3 is TGTGCCAGCAGCTTATATCCGGGGTTCGAGCAGTACTTC. Translating gives CASSLYPGFEQYF. Full variable domain (rest looked up from reference TRBV11-3 and TRBJ2-7): EAGVVQSPRYKIIEKKQPVAFWCNPISGHNTLYWYLQNLGQGPELLIRYENEEAVDDSQLPKDRFSAERLKGVDSTLKIQPAELGDSAVYLCASSLYPGFEQYFGPGTRLTVT.